A selection of T cell receptor beta chains follows, all from one sample in a study of control samples from healthy donors and cancer patients. Clones were read by immunoSEQ multiplex PCR, and TCRdb kept only the in-frame ones, dropping some. The sample yields some 82,000 clones, more than 75% seen once. Input material: blood. These receptors were obtained from a man aged 45-60 years in good health. Both conserved end residues are part of each CDR3. The order of the fields is V gene, J gene, D gene, clone size, CDR3 DNA, CDR3 protein. A D gene is named only where the DNA matches it firmly. Where a row states a size, it is once, few, many or the class of an expanded clone; other rows omit it.

TRBV30	TRBJ1-2	NA	NA	TGTGCCTGGAGACCGGGCCCCGGGATCTATGGCTACACCTTC	CAWRPGPGIYGYTF
TRBV6-1	TRBJ2-1	NA	NA	TGTGCCAGCAGTGAGCCCGGTTTCAATGAGCAGTTCTTC	CASSEPGFNEQFF
TRBV27	TRBJ2-3	TRBD1	NA	TGTGCCAGCTCACCGACAGGGGAAACAGATACGCAGTATTTT	CASSPTGETDTQYF
TRBV7-3	TRBJ2-6	NA	NA	TGTGCCAGCAGCTTAAGGCTCTCTGGGGCCAACGTCCTGACTTTC	CASSLRLSGANVLTF
TRBV4-1	TRBJ1-5	NA	NA	TGCGCCAGCAGCCAAGACTTAGGGAAGCAGCCCCAGCATTTT	CASSQDLGKQPQHF
TRBV6-5	TRBJ1-2	TRBD1	NA	TGTGCCAGCAGTTACCCGGGACAGGGGATGGGCTATGGCTACACCTTC	CASSYPGQGMGYGYTF
TRBV27	TRBJ1-3	NA	NA	TGTGCCAGCAGTCCCGTGGGGTCTGGAAACACCATATATTTT	CASSPVGSGNTIYF
TRBV5-4	TRBJ2-3	TRBD1	NA	TGTGCCAGCAGTCGGGACAGCGACACAGATACGCAGTATTTT	CASSRDSDTDTQYF
TRBV23-1	TRBJ1-5	NA	NA	TGCGCCAGCAGTCAACCGGACAGTAAGGAGCCCCAGCATTTT	CASSQPDSKEPQHF
TRBV2	TRBJ1-6	NA	NA	TGTGCCAGCAAAAAGACGTATAATTCACCCCTCCACTTT	CASKKTYNSPLHF
TRBV7-3	TRBJ2-6	NA	NA	TGTGCCAGCAGCCCCGGTGGGTCTGGGGCCAACGTCCTGACTTTC	CASSPGGSGANVLTF
TRBV5-1	TRBJ2-5	TRBD1	NA	TGCGCCAGCAGCTTGACCCCCCTGACAGGGCGGCAAGAGACCCAGTACTTC	CASSLTPLTGRQETQYF
TRBV19	TRBJ1-2	NA	NA	TGTGCCAGTAGTGGATCCCGTTTCGCACAGGGAAGCGGCTACACCTTC	CASSGSRFAQGSGYTF
TRBV2	TRBJ2-7	TRBD2	NA	TGTGCCAGCGGACTAGCGGGAGCCTTATCCTACGAGCAGTACTTC	CASGLAGALSYEQYF
TRBV30	TRBJ2-2	NA	NA	TGTGCCTGGAGTGTGATTTCAGGGCGGGCCGGGGAGCTGTTTTTT	CAWSVISGRAGELFF
TRBV9	TRBJ2-2	NA	NA	TGTGCCAGCAGCGTGTCCGCGATGAACACCGGGGAGCTGTTTTTT	CASSVSAMNTGELFF
TRBV28	TRBJ2-3	NA	once	TGTGCCAGCAGTTTAAGGGTAGCGATCACAGATACGCAGTATTTT	CASSLRVAITDTQYF
TRBV5-4	TRBJ1-2	NA	NA	TGTGCCAGCAGCCACACAAATCTAAAGTCAGTTCTTGGCTACACCTTC	CASSHTNLKSVLGYTF
TRBV30	TRBJ1-3	TRBD1	NA	TGTGCCTGGAGGACAGGGGCAGGAAACACCATATATTTT	CAWRTGAGNTIYF
TRBV18	TRBJ2-3	TRBD2	NA	TGTGCCAGCTCACTGCTAGCGGGGACCACAGATACGCAGTATTTT	CASSLLAGTTDTQYF
TRBV7-8	TRBJ2-2	NA	NA	TGTGCCAGCAGCTTTCCAGGATCGAACACCGGGGAGCTGTTTTTT	CASSFPGSNTGELFF
TRBV4-3	TRBJ2-5	NA	NA	TGCGCCAGCAGCCAAGGGGGGCGGGCGCCCTTCCAAGAGACCCAGTACTTC	CASSQGGRAPFQETQYF
TRBV4-1	TRBJ1-2	NA	NA	TGCGCCAGCAGCCAAGGGCAGACTAACTATGGCTACACCTTC	CASSQGQTNYGYTF
TRBV11-1	TRBJ2-1	NA	NA	TGTGCCAGCAGCTTAGCGCGGAGTAGCTCCTACAATGAGCAGTTCTTC	CASSLARSSSYNEQFF
TRBV2	TRBJ1-2	TRBD1	NA	TGTGCCAGCATGGGGGACAGGGGGCTTGGCTACACCTTC	CASMGDRGLGYTF
TRBV12-5	TRBJ2-5	NA	NA	TGTGCTAGTGGTTTGTCGGGAAGTCGACAAGAGACCCAGTACTTC	CASGLSGSRQETQYF
TRBV6-5	TRBJ1-4	TRBD1	NA	TGTGCCAGCAGGGACAGGGTCGGTACTGAAAAACTGTTTTTT	CASRDRVGTEKLFF
TRBV18	TRBJ2-2	NA	NA	TGTGCCAGCTCATTACAGGTCGCCGGGGAGCTGTTTTTT	CASSLQVAGELFF
TRBV6-1	TRBJ2-3	NA	NA	TGTGCCAGCAGTGAAGCGCTGGCAGGGCTTTGGCATACGCAGTATTTT	CASSEALAGLWHTQYF
TRBV20-1	TRBJ2-1	NA	NA	TGCAGTCCCCGCGCAGGACATGAGCAGTTCTTC	CSPRAGHEQFF
TRBV28	TRBJ1-1	NA	NA	TGTGCCAGCAGTTTATCTAGGGGAACTGAAGCTTTCTTT	CASSLSRGTEAFF
TRBV6-6	TRBJ1-5	NA	NA	TGTGCCAGCAGACCCGCTCCCAATAGCAATCAGCCCCAGCATTTT	CASRPAPNSNQPQHF
TRBV19	TRBJ1-6	NA	NA	TGTGCCAGCCTGGGGGGACATAGGAATTCACCCCTCCACTTT	CASLGGHRNSPLHF
TRBV25-1	TRBJ2-5	TRBD2	NA	TGTGCCAGCAGTGAGGGGACTAGCGGGGGAGCCGAGACCCAGTACTTC	CASSEGTSGGAETQYF
TRBV3-1/TRBV3-2	TRBJ1-1	NA	NA	TGTGCCAGCAGCTCCAATCGTCAGACTGAAGCTTTCTTT	CASSSNRQTEAFF
TRBV20-1	TRBJ1-1	TRBD1	NA	TGCAGTGCTAGTTCGTCCGGACAGGGAGGGACTGAAGCTTTCTTT	CSASSSGQGGTEAFF
TRBV5-1	TRBJ2-1	NA	NA	TGCGCCAGCAGCTTGGTCCACAATGAGCAGTTCTTC	CASSLVHNEQFF
TRBV9	TRBJ1-5	NA	NA	TGTGCCAGCAGCCCTTTTGGAGGGAGCAATCAGCCCCAGCATTTT	CASSPFGGSNQPQHF
TRBV5-6	TRBJ2-3	NA	NA	TGTGCCAGCAGCTTTGTAGATACGCAGTATTTT	CASSFVDTQYF
TRBV10-3	TRBJ1-6	TRBD1	NA	TGTGCCATCAGTGGACAGGGTCCGAATAATTCACCCCTCCACTTT	CAISGQGPNNSPLHF
TRBV7-2	TRBJ2-7	NA	NA	TGTGCCAGCAGCTTATTGTCAGCTCCCTACGAGCAGTACTTC	CASSLLSAPYEQYF